This TCR beta chain was recovered during a study of blood T cell repertoires in COVID-19. Looking at the study overall: COVID-19 samples collected from the United States, Italy and Spain covered acute and convalescent phases.

Researchers sorted participants into cohorts using their self-reported clinical history. Original analysis: Reference gene primer amplification gave nucleated cell count estimates. The method was immunoSEQ multiplex PCR; TCRdb's version includes in-frame clones alone and lacks a portion of them. V, J and clone size reflect that table, while D and trimming were determined from the DNA. The sample includes a few hundred thousand clones, less than 90% of them seen just once. V was pared by 7 bases and J by 5 bases, with 6 bases between. This CDR3 is 11 amino acids long. CDR1 and CDR2 (germline): PRHDT, FYEKMQ (reference sequence). This clone was picked up one time.

Sequenced sample: PBMCs or T cells enriched from blood (not recorded which). The source of this sequence is a woman between 25 and 40 years old who had recovered from COVID-19. The J gene is TRBJ2-1, the V gene TRBV13; D gene ambiguous. The CDR3 protein is CASNQDNEQFF. CDR3 DNA: TGTGCCAGCAACCAGGACAATGAGCAGTTCTTC. Full variable domain (remainder filled in from reference TRBV13 and TRBJ2-1): AAGVIQSPRHLIKEKRETATLKCYPIPRHDTVYWYQQGPGQDPQFLISFYEKMQSDKGSIPDRFSAQQFSDYHSELNMSSLELGDSALYFCASNQDNEQFFGPGTRLTVL.